The T cell receptor (beta chain) under discussion was sequenced for a study of blood T cells in healthy people across ages. Alongside a J-beta primer mix, a sample-barcoded 5' primer served in a second PCR lasting about 7 to 12 cycles. Each CDR3 protein is one row after TCRdb ran MiXCR on the 5' RACE reads. The sample yields 600,000 to 1,000,000 distinct CDR3 sequences, 20% to 25% seen once. The sample was also linked to a second study, of T cells of mothers and their children.

This TCR was sampled from a boy between 10 and 17 years old in good health. Sequencing was carried out using blood.

As DNA, the CDR3 is TGTGCCAGCAGCTTAGGGACTAGCGGGGCATACAATGAGCAGTTCTTC. This sequence encodes CASSLGTSGAYNEQFF. J is TRBJ2-1 and V is TRBV7-2, with 12 bases that match TRBD2. The CDR3 loop spans 16 amino acids. The ends lost 1 base at V and 4 bases at J; junction bases unmatched: 2. Germline-derived CDR1 and CDR2 are SGHTA and FQGNSA.